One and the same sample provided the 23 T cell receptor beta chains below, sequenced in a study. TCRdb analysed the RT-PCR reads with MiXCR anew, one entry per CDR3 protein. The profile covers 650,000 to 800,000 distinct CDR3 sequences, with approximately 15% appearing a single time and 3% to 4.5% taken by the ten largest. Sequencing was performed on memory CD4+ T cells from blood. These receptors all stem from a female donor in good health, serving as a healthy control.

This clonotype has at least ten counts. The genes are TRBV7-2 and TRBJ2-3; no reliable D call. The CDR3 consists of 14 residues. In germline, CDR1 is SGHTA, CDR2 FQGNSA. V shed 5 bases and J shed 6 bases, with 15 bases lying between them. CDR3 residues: CASSPRVGMDTQYF. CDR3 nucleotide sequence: TGTGCCAGCAGCCCCCGGGTGGGAATGGATACGCAGTATTTT.

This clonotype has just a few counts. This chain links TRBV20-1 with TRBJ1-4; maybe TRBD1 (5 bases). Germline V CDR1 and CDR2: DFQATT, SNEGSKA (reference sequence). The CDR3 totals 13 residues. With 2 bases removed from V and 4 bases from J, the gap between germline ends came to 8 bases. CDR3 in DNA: TGCAGTGCTAGACGGGGCTATAATGAAAAACTGTTTTTT. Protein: CSARRGYNEKLFF.

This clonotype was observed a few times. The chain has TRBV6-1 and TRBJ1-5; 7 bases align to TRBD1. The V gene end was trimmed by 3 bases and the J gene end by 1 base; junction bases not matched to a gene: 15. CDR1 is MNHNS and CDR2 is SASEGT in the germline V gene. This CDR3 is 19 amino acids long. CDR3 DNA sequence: TGTGCCAGCAGTGAGTTGAAAGGGGGCAGGGTGATAAGCAATCAGCCCCAGCATTTT. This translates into CASSELKGGRVISNQPQHF.

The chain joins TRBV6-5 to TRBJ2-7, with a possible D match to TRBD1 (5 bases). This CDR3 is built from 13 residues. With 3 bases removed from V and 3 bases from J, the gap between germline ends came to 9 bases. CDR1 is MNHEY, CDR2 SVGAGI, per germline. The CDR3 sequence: CASSYPGRYEQYF. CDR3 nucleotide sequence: TGTGCCAGCAGTTATCCAGGGCGCTACGAGCAGTACTTC.

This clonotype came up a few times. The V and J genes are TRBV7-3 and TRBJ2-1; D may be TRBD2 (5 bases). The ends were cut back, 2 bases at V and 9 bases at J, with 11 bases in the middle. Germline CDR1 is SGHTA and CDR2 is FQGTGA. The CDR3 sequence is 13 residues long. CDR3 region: CASSLLPRGEQFF. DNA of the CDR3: TGTGCCAGCAGCTTACTCCCTCGGGGTGAGCAGTTCTTC.

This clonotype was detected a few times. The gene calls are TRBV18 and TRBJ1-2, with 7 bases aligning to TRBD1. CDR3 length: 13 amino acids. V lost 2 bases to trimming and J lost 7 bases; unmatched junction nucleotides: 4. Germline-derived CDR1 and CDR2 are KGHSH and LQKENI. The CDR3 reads CASSPDRVSGYTF. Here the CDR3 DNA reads TGTGCCAGCTCACCAGACAGGGTTTCTGGCTACACCTTC.

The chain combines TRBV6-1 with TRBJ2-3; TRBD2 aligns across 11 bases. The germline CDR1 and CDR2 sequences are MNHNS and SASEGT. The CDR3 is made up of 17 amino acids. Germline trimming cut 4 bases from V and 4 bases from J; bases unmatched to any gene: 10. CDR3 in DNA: TGTGCCAGCAGTGCTCGCGGGACTAGCGGTTGGGCAGATACGCAGTATTTT. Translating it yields CASSARGTSGWADTQYF.

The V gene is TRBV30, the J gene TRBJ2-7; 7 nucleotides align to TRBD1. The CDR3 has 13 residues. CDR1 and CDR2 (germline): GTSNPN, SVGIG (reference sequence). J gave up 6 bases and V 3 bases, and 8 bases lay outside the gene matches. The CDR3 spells CAWRGTATGEQYF. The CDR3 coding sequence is TGTGCCTGGAGGGGGACAGCGACCGGCGAGCAGTACTTC. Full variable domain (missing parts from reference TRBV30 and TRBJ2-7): SQTIHQWPATLVQPVGSPLSLECTVEGTSNPNLYWYRQAAGRGLQLLFYSVGIGQISSEVPQNLSASRPQDRQFILSSKKLLLSDSGFYLCAWRGTATGEQYFGPGTRLTVT.

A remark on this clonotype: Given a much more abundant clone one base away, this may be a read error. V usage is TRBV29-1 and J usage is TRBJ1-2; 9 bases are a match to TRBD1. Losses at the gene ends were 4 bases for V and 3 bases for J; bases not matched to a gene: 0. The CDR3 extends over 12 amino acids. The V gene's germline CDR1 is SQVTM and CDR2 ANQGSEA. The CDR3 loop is CSVGDRDYGYTF. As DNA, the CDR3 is TGCAGCGTTGGGGACAGGGACTATGGCTACACCTTC.

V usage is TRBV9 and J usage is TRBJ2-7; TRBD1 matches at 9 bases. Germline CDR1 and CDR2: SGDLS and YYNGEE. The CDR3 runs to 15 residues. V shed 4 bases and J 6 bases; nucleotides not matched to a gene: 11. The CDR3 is CASSPRGTGLSEQYF. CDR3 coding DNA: TGTGCCAGCAGCCCCCGCGGGACAGGGTTGAGCGAGCAGTACTTC.

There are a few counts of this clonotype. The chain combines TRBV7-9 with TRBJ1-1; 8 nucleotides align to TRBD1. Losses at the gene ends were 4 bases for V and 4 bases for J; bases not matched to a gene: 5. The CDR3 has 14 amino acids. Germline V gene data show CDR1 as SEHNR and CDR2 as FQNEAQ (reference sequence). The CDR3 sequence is CASSYSQGGTEAFF. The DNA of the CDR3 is TGTGCCAGCAGCTACTCACAGGGGGGCACTGAAGCTTTCTTT.

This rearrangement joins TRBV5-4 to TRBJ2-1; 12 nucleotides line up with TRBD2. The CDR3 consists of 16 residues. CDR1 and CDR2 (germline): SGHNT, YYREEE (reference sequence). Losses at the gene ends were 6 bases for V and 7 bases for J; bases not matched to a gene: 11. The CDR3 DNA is TGTGCCAGCATCGACAACCGACTAGCGGGAGCGAATGAGCAGTTCTTC. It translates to CASIDNRLAGANEQFF.

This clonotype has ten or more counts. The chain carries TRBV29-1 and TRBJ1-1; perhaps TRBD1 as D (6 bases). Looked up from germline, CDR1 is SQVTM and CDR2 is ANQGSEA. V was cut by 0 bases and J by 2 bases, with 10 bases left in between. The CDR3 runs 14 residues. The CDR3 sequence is CSVEELQGNTEAFF. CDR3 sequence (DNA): TGCAGCGTTGAAGAACTACAGGGTAACACTGAAGCTTTCTTT.

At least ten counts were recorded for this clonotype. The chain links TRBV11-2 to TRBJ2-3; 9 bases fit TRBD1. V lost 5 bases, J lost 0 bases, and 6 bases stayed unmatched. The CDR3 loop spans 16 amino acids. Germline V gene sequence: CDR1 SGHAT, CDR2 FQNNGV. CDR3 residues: CASSTHRGRSTDTQYF. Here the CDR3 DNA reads TGTGCCAGCAGCACCCACAGGGGGCGGAGCACAGATACGCAGTATTTT.

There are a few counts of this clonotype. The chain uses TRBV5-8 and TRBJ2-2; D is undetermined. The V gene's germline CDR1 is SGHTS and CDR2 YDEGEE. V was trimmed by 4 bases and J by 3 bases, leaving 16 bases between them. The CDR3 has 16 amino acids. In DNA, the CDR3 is TGTGCCAGCAGCGACCGCAGGACCGCCGACACCGGGGAGCTGTTTTTT. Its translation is CASSDRRTADTGELFF. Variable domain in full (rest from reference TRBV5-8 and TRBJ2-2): EAGVTQSPTHLIKTRGQQATLRCSPISGHTSVYWYQQALGLGLQFLLWYDEGEERNRGNFPPRFSGRQFPNYSSELNVNALELEDSALYLCASSDRRTADTGELFFGEGSRLTVL.

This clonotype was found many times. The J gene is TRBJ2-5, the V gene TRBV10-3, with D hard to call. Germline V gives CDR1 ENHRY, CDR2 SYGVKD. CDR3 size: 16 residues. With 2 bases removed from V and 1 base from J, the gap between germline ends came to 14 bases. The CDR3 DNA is TGTGCCATCAGTGAGACGGGCATATGGTCCCAAGAGACCCAGTACTTC. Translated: CAISETGIWSQETQYF.

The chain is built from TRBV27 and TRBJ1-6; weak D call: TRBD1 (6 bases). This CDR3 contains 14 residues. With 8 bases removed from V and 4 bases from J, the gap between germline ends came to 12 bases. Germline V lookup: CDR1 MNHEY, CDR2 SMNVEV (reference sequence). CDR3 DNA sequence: TGTGCCAGCGGGGGGGCGTCATATAATTCACCCCTCCACTTT. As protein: CASGGASYNSPLHF.

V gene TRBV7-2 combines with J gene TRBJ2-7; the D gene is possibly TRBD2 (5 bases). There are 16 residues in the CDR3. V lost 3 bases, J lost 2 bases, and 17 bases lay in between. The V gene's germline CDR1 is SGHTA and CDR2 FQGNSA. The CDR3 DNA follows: TGTGCCAGCAGCTTGACCGGGGTTGAAGGCCCCTACGAGCAGTACTTC. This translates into CASSLTGVEGPYEQYF.

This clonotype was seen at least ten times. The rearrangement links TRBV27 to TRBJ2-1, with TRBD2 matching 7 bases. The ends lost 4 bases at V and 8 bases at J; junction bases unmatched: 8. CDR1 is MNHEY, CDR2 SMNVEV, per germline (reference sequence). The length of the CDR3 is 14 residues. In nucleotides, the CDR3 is TGTGCCAGCAGTTCCACCACCGGGGGGTATGAGCAGTTCTTC. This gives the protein CASSSTTGGYEQFF.

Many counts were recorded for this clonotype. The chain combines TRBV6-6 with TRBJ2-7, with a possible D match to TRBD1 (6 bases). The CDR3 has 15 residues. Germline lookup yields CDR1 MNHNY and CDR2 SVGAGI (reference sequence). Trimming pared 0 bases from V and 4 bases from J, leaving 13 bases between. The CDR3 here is CASSYSGTPGYEQYF. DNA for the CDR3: TGTGCCAGCAGTTACTCCGGGACACCGGGGTACGAGCAGTACTTC.

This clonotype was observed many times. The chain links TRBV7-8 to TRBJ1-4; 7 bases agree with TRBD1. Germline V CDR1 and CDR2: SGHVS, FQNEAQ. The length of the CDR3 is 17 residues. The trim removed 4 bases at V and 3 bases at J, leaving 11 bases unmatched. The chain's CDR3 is CASSSFAIGTANEKLFF. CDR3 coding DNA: TGTGCCAGCAGCTCCTTCGCCATCGGGACAGCTAATGAAAAACTGTTTTTT.

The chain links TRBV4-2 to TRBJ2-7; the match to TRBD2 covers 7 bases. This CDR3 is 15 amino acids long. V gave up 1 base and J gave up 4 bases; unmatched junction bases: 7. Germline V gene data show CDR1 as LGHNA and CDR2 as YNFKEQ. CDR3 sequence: CASSQAEGGNYEQYF. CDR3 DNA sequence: TGTGCCAGCAGCCAAGCGGAGGGAGGGAATTACGAGCAGTACTTC.

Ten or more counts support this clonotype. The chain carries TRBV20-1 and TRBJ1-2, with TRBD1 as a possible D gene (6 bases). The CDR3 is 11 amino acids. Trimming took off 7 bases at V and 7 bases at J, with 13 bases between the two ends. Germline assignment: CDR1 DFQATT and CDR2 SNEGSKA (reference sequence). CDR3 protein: CSVEGEAGYTF. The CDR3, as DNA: TGCAGTGTAGAGGGGGAAGCTGGCTACACCTTC.